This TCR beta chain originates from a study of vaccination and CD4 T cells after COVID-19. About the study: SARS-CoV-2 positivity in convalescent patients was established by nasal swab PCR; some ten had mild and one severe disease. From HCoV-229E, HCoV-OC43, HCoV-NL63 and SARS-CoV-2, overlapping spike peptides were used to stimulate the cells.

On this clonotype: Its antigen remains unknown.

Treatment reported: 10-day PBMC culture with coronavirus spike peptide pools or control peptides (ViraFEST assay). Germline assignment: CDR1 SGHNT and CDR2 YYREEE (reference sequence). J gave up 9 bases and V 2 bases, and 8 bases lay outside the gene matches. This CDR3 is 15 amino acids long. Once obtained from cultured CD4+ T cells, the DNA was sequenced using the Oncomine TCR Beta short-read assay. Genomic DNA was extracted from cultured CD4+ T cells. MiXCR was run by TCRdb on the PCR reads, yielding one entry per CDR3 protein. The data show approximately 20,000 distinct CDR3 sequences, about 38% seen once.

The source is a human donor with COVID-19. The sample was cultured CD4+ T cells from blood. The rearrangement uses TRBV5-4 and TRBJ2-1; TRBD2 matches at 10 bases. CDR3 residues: CASSLAGGQGSEQFF. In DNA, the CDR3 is TGTGCCAGCAGCTTAGCGGGGGGGCAGGGGAGTGAGCAGTTCTTC. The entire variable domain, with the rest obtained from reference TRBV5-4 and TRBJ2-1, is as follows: ETGVTQSPTHLIKTRGQQVTLRCSSQSGHNTVSWYQQALGQGPQFIFQYYREEENGRGNFPPRFSGLQFPNYSSELNVNALELDDSALYLCASSLAGGQGSEQFFGPGTRLTVL.